Below are 16 T cell receptor beta chains sequenced from a single sample in a study of T cells in Graves' hyperthyroidism and ophthalmopathy. Amplification of TCR beta CDR3 regions used RNA as the template. The study used the HTBI primer set for a first-round RT-PCR of the TCR CDR3. MiXCR, applied by TCRdb to the multiplex PCR reads, yields one record per CDR3 protein. The sample has 550,000 to 600,000 distinct CDR3 sequences, 13% to 15% seen once. Sequenced: blood. The receptors stem from a woman aged 18-35 years with Graves' ophthalmopathy.

At least ten counts were recorded for this clonotype. This rearrangement joins TRBV27 to TRBJ1-1, with D perhaps matching TRBD1 (6 bases). The CDR3 totals 13 residues. Germline CDR1 is MNHEY and CDR2 is SMNVEV (reference sequence). V lost 4 bases to trimming and J lost 0 bases, with 6 bases between them. CDR3 DNA: TGTGCCAGCAGTTGGGGGCTGAACACTGAAGCTTTCTTT. This sequence encodes CASSWGLNTEAFF.

This clonotype has ten or more counts. The chain is built from TRBV6-2 or TRBV6-3 and TRBJ2-7, with D perhaps being TRBD1 or TRBD2 (5 bases each). This CDR3 has 15 residues. CDR1 and CDR2 from the germline V gene are MNHEY and SVGEGT. V lost 4 bases and J 2 bases, leaving 15 bases between the germline ends. The CDR3 bases are TGTGCCAGCAGTTCCCACGGGACGTACACCTACGAGCAGTACTTC. This sequence encodes CASSSHGTYTYEQYF.

This clonotype has a count of ten or more. J is TRBJ2-1 and V is TRBV7-9; TRBD1 aligns across 10 bases. The V gene end was trimmed by 5 bases and the J gene end by 4 bases; junction bases not matched to a gene: 5. This CDR3 is built from 15 residues. Germline V gene data show CDR1 as SEHNR and CDR2 as FQNEAQ (reference sequence). This chain's CDR3 is CASSPGTGEYNEQFF. CDR3 DNA sequence: TGTGCCAGCAGCCCTGGGACAGGGGAATACAATGAGCAGTTCTTC.

In this sample, this clonotype turned up a few times. The chain employs TRBV10-3 and TRBJ1-2; weak D call: TRBD1 (5 bases). The CDR3 sequence is 14 residues long. The germline V gene encodes CDR1 ENHRY and CDR2 SYGVKD. The V end lost 2 bases, the J end lost 5 bases, and 12 bases lay between the germline ends. CDR3 DNA: TGTGCCATCAGTGAGCCCGACAGCAGTTATGGCTACACCTTC. It yields the protein CAISEPDSSYGYTF.

At least ten counts were recorded for this clonotype. This chain links TRBV19 with TRBJ1-6; 9 bases match TRBD1. The CDR3 contains 16 residues. CDR1 is LNHDA and CDR2 is SQIVND in the germline V gene (reference sequence). Trimming at V came to 4 bases and at J to 7 bases, leaving 8 bases not matched to a gene. CDR3 loop: CASSTRRQGENSPLHF. In nucleotides, the CDR3 is TGTGCCAGTAGTACACGCCGACAGGGGGAGAATTCACCCCTCCACTTT.

This clonotype has at least ten counts. This rearrangement joins TRBV30 to TRBJ1-5, with D perhaps TRBD1 (5 bases). The CDR3 is 13 amino acids. The germline V gene encodes CDR1 GTSNPN and CDR2 SVGIG (reference sequence). V shed 0 bases and J shed 7 bases, with 10 bases lying between them. CDR3 protein: CAWSVNSGQPQHF. The CDR3 DNA reads as TGTGCCTGGAGTGTAAACTCAGGGCAGCCCCAGCATTTT.

Comment on this clonotype: This may be a read error, as it is one base from a much larger clone. This chain uses TRBV2 with TRBJ2-7; the match to TRBD1 covers 9 bases. J gave up 7 bases and V 4 bases, and 5 bases lay outside the gene matches. This CDR3 has 13 residues. CDR1 and CDR2 (germline): SNHLY, FYNNEI. CDR3 region: CASSVQGAKEQYF. The CDR3 nucleotides are TGTGCCAGCAGTGTACAGGGGGCAAAGGAGCAGTACTTC.

The rearrangement uses TRBV28 and TRBJ1-2; TRBD1 aligns across 7 bases. V shed 6 bases and J 7 bases; nucleotides not matched to a gene: 5. Germline CDR1 and CDR2: MDHEN and SYDVKM. CDR3 size: 12 residues. CDR3 in DNA: TGTGCCAGCAGACAGGGGACGGGTGGCTACACCTTC. This codes for CASRQGTGGYTF.

The table lists this clonotype with many counts. The chain is built from TRBV27 and TRBJ2-7, with 9 positions matching TRBD1. The CDR3 runs 15 residues. Germline V gene data show CDR1 as MNHEY and CDR2 as SMNVEV (reference sequence). V lost 5 bases, J lost 6 bases, and 11 bases stayed unmatched. The CDR3 loop reads CASSLHGQGSSEQYF. The CDR3 nucleotides read TGTGCCAGCAGTCTACATGGACAGGGGAGCAGCGAGCAGTACTTC.

This clonotype was seen at least ten times. This rearrangement joins TRBV10-3 to TRBJ2-2; 8 nucleotides line up with TRBD1. Germline CDR1 is ENHRY and CDR2 is SYGVKD. The CDR3 covers 16 residues. V dropped 2 bases and J dropped 5; count of bases not matched to a gene: 7. The DNA for the CDR3 is TGTGCCATCAGTGAGCTGACAGGGGTTGGAACCGGGGAGCTGTTTTTT. Translation: CAISELTGVGTGELFF.

This clonotype occurred many times. The chain links TRBV6-5 to TRBJ1-2; no reliable D call. V was shortened by 0 bases and J by 3 bases, with 17 bases between the two germline ends. In germline, CDR1 is MNHEY, CDR2 SVGAGI. CDR3 length: 17 amino acids. The CDR3 nucleotides read TGTGCCAGCAGTTACTCGATATCCTCCTCGTGGTACTATGGCTACACCTTC. This gives the protein CASSYSISSSWYYGYTF.

This clonotype was observed at least ten times. This sequence joins TRBV28 and TRBJ2-7; D may be TRBD1 or TRBD2 (5 bases each). V was trimmed by 3 bases and J by 2 bases, leaving 11 bases between them. CDR1 and CDR2 from the germline V gene are MDHEN and SYDVKM. This CDR3 has 14 amino acids. CDR3 protein: CASSFGTETYEQYF. The CDR3 region has the DNA TGTGCCAGCAGTTTTGGGACGGAAACCTACGAGCAGTACTTC.

This clonotype was recorded at least ten times. The chain uses TRBV28 and TRBJ1-1; tentative D call: TRBD1 (6 bases). V lost 0 bases to trimming and J lost 1 base, with 9 bases between them. CDR3 length: 15 residues. Germline lookup yields CDR1 MDHEN and CDR2 SYDVKM. CDR3 bases: TGTGCCAGCAGTTTATGGGACAGTACGAACACTGAAGCTTTCTTT. Translation: CASSLWDSTNTEAFF.

In its sample, this clonotype was seen a few times. This chain uses TRBV20-1 with TRBJ1-2, with D tentatively TRBD1 (5 bases). The CDR3 extends over 15 amino acids. Trimming removed 0 bases at V and 4 bases at J, with 15 bases between. In germline, CDR1 is DFQATT, CDR2 SNEGSKA (reference sequence). The CDR3 coding sequence is TGCAGTGCTAGAGAGACAGACGCGCCGAGCTATGGCTACACCTTC. Encoded protein: CSARETDAPSYGYTF.

This clonotype was recorded many times. The V gene is TRBV11-2, the J gene TRBJ2-7, with unresolved D. V lost 3 bases and J lost 5, with 14 bases in between. The CDR3 length is 14 residues. CDR1 and CDR2 from the germline V gene are SGHAT and FQNNGV. CDR3 in DNA: TGTGCCAGCAGCTTTATCCATAGTGCGGACGAGCAGTACTTC. Translated: CASSFIHSADEQYF.

This clonotype was picked up many times. The chain employs TRBV24-1 and TRBJ2-1; 10 nucleotides line up with TRBD1. The CDR3 runs to 14 residues. After removal of 3 bases from V and 7 bases from J, the junction contained 2 bases not matched to a gene. Germline-derived CDR1 and CDR2 are KGHDR and SFDVKD. The CDR3 region has the DNA TGTGCCACCAGTGATGACAGGGGGCGGAATGAGCAGTTCTTC. As protein: CATSDDRGRNEQFF.